This T cell receptor beta chain was identified during a study of tumor and adjacent non-tumor tissue in lung cancer. Study-wide context: Histology: about twelve adenocarcinoma, a couple of squamous cell carcinoma, 1 small cell lung cancer. Stage I to III disease affected some 11 men and roughly five women aged about 31 to 85.

Three rounds of nested PCR, following a modified ARM-PCR protocol, produced the TCRbeta library. MiXCR, run by TCRdb on the multiplex PCR reads, gives a single entry per CDR3 protein. The data contain approximately 90,000 distinct CDR3 sequences, around 59% of them singletons. No cell sorting was done before RNA was extracted from the tissue. The germline gives CDR1 MNHEY, CDR2 SVGAGI. The CDR3 has 13 amino acids. With respect to this clonotype: A junction boundary mismatches the germline segment, possibly from a read error.

This chain joins TRBV6-5 and TRBJ2-2; tentatively, D is TRBD2 (5 bases). This TCR was recovered from a man in his sixties or seventies with non-small cell lung cancer. The material sequenced was lung tumor tissue. CDR3: CASQDWGTVELFF. For the CDR3, the DNA is TGTGCCAGCCAGGACTGGGGTACCGTGGAGCTGTTTTTT.